One sample yielded the 5 T cell receptor beta chains listed below, sequenced in a study of cytomegalovirus exposure and HLA in healthy donors. The PCR made use of 60 Vbeta and 13 Jbeta primers. TCRdb keeps only in-frame clones here, not all; method: immunoSEQ multiplex PCR. Here the sample spans 150,000 to 200,000 clones, over 70% being singletons. Sequenced input: PBMCs. Receptors originate from a woman between 18 and 29 years old in good health and CMV-seronegative.

The V call is TRBV5-1, the J call TRBJ1-6, with D maybe TRBD1 (6 bases). V lost 1 base and J lost 10, with 12 bases in between. The CDR3 runs 14 residues. Germline V lookup: CDR1 SGHRS, CDR2 YFSETQ. The CDR3 DNA reads as TGCGCCAGCAGCTTGACAGGGTTGTTGTCACCCCTCCACTTT. Its protein is CASSLTGLLSPLHF.

The table lists this clone with a few counts. V gene TRBV6-1 combines with J gene TRBJ2-3; D possibly corresponds to TRBD2 (6 bases). The germline V and J ends were trimmed by 3 bases and 4 bases, with 14 bases remaining between them. There are 15 residues in the CDR3. CDR1 MNHNS and CDR2 SASEGT come from the germline V gene. The CDR3 DNA reads as TGTGCCAGCAGTGAGATTGGCGGGGTCGCAGATACGCAGTATTTT. This translates into CASSEIGGVADTQYF.

The chain combines TRBV7-9 with TRBJ1-2; D gene ambiguous. The germline V gene encodes CDR1 SEHNR and CDR2 FQNEAQ (reference sequence). The V end lost 8 bases, the J end lost 5 bases, and 12 bases lay between the germline ends. The CDR3 is 12 residues long. CDR3 sequence reads: CASSPRDYGYTF. Written as DNA, the CDR3 is TGTGCCAGCTCTCCGAGGGATTATGGCTACACCTTC.

The gene calls are TRBV4-2 and TRBJ2-3; D perhaps matches TRBD2 (6 bases). CDR1 LGHNA and CDR2 YNFKEQ come from the germline V gene. V was trimmed by 2 bases and J by 6 bases, leaving 15 bases between them. The CDR3 totals 15 residues. DNA for the CDR3: TGTGCCAGCAGCCAATCCTCGGGGGTTGCGGATACGCAGTATTTT. Protein: CASSQSSGVADTQYF.

The chain uses TRBV11-2 and TRBJ2-7; no definite D call. The CDR3 contains 13 residues. Between the trimmed V and J ends, which lost 5 bases and 3 bases, there was a span of 11 bases. Germline V gene data show CDR1 as SGHAT and CDR2 as FQNNGV. The CDR3: CASSPPAGYEQYF. The CDR3, as DNA: TGTGCCAGCAGCCCTCCCGCAGGCTACGAGCAGTACTTC.